Included here is one T cell receptor beta chain sequence, with context. Its antigen remains unknown. This sample was taken from a study of shared clonotypes between healthy human individuals. Study overall: Researchers assigned three CD4 naive, three CD4 memory, two CD8 naive and one CD8 memory plate to each donor. Study-level results: Rarefaction indicated that sorted-subset sequencing remained incomplete although depth was large.

The CDR3 has 15 amino acids. After removal of 2 bases from V and 5 bases from J, the junction contained 7 bases not matched to a gene. The germline CDR1 and CDR2 sequences are MNHNY and SVGAGI (reference sequence). Across several immunoSEQ plates, the genomic DNA of each subset was split evenly. Here immunoSEQ multiplex PCR was the method, and the copy in TCRdb shows in-frame clones only, minus some. The table includes millions of clones, 85% to 95% detected once. CD45RO negativity and positive selection for CCR7 defined naive CD8 cells, a population that excluded terminally differentiated effector memory CD45RA+ cells.

This sequence joins TRBV6-6 and TRBJ2-3, with 7 bases that match TRBD1. Input material: naive CD8+ T cells sorted from blood. This receptor was taken from a man between 18 and 29 years old in good health. CDR3 loop: CASSYPDRDGDTQYF. Written as DNA, the CDR3 is TGTGCCAGCAGTTACCCCGACAGGGACGGAGATACGCAGTATTTT.